A selection of T cell receptor beta chains follows, all from one sample in a study of Graves' ophthalmopathy and Graves' hyperthyroidism. MiXCR, applied by TCRdb to the multiplex PCR reads, yields one record per CDR3 protein. The sample includes about 740,000 distinct CDR3 sequences, roughly 40% seen only once; the top ten take approximately 43%. The sequencing input was peripheral blood. These receptors were taken from an adult man with Graves' ophthalmopathy. The CDR3 runs from the conserved cysteine through the conserved F or W. D genes are given only for firm matches. Some rows have no size entry. The others give once, few or many, or a class for an expanded clone.

j_gene: TRBJ2-7
v_gene: TRBV15
d_gene: -
abundance: many
CDR3nt: TGTGCCACCAGCAGAGGGGGGGGGACAAGCTCCTACGAGCAGTACTTC
CDR3aa: CATSRGGGTSSYEQYF

j_gene: TRBJ1-2
v_gene: TRBV2
d_gene: -
abundance: -
CDR3nt: TGTGCCAGCAGTTTATCCCGGCCAGGGTGGGTCTATGGCTACACCTTC
CDR3aa: CASSLSRPGWVYGYTF

j_gene: TRBJ1-1
v_gene: TRBV15
d_gene: -
abundance: -
CDR3nt: TGTGCCACCAGTCACAACCCCGGGGGCACTGAAGCTTTCTTT
CDR3aa: CATSHNPGGTEAFF

j_gene: TRBJ1-6
v_gene: TRBV7-8
d_gene: TRBD1
abundance: many
CDR3nt: TGTGCCAGCAGCTTAACAGGGGGTATGGATTCACCCCTCCACTTT
CDR3aa: CASSLTGGMDSPLHF

j_gene: TRBJ1-1
v_gene: TRBV5-1
d_gene: TRBD1
abundance: few
CDR3nt: TGCGCCAGCAGCCGGTTGGGGACAGGGCAGCAAACCGTGAACACTGAAGCTTTCTTT
CDR3aa: CASSRLGTGQQTVNTEAFF

j_gene: TRBJ1-1
v_gene: TRBV6-1
d_gene: -
abundance: -
CDR3nt: TGTGCCAGCAATGGGGGTTCCTCAATGAACACTGAAGCCTTCTTT
CDR3aa: CASNGGSSMNTEAFF

j_gene: TRBJ1-4
v_gene: TRBV7-9
d_gene: -
abundance: -
CDR3nt: TGTGCCAGCAGCCCGATTGACAGTCCGGCTAATGAAAAACTGTTTTTT
CDR3aa: CASSPIDSPANEKLFF

j_gene: TRBJ2-7
v_gene: TRBV24-1
d_gene: -
abundance: many
CDR3nt: TGTGCCACCAGGGGACTCGGGACAGCCTCCTACGAGCAGTACTTC
CDR3aa: CATRGLGTASYEQYF

j_gene: TRBJ1-2
v_gene: TRBV14
d_gene: TRBD1
abundance: -
CDR3nt: TGTGCCAGCAGCCAAGAGCTCATCCGACAGGGGTCCTATGGCTACACCTTC
CDR3aa: CASSQELIRQGSYGYTF

j_gene: TRBJ2-2
v_gene: TRBV25-1
d_gene: -
abundance: -
CDR3nt: TGTGCCAGCAGTTTAGGCACTGTTGGGGAGCTGTTTTTT
CDR3aa: CASSLGTVGELFF

j_gene: TRBJ2-5
v_gene: TRBV7-9
d_gene: TRBD2
abundance: -
CDR3nt: TGTGCCAGCAGCGACACTGAGGGGAGGGACGGGGACCAAGAGACCCAGTACTTC
CDR3aa: CASSDTEGRDGDQETQYF

j_gene: TRBJ1-6
v_gene: TRBV29-1
d_gene: -
abundance: -
CDR3nt: TGCAGCGCAAGTCGGCAGGGTGGATCACCCCTCCACTTT
CDR3aa: CSASRQGGSPLHF

j_gene: TRBJ2-7
v_gene: TRBV7-9
d_gene: TRBD2
abundance: many
CDR3nt: TGTGCCAGCAGCTTGGGGGGACTAGTCGACGAGCAGTACTTC
CDR3aa: CASSLGGLVDEQYF

j_gene: TRBJ1-5
v_gene: TRBV10-3
d_gene: TRBD1
abundance: -
CDR3nt: TGTGCCAGCAGCCAAGACGGGACAGGTCACAATCAGCCCCAGCATTTT
CDR3aa: CASSQDGTGHNQPQHF

j_gene: TRBJ2-5
v_gene: TRBV15
d_gene: TRBD1
abundance: -
CDR3nt: TGTGCCACTTCATGGCGGACAGGGGAGACCCAGTACTTC
CDR3aa: CATSWRTGETQYF

j_gene: TRBJ1-5
v_gene: TRBV20-1
d_gene: TRBD1
abundance: -
CDR3nt: TGCAGTGCTACCCAAAGGACAGGGATCGATAGCAATCAGCCCCAGCATTTT
CDR3aa: CSATQRTGIDSNQPQHF

j_gene: TRBJ1-5
v_gene: TRBV2
d_gene: -
abundance: -
CDR3nt: TGTGCCAGCAGAAGGACGGCGAGCAATCAGCCCCAGCATTTT
CDR3aa: CASRRTASNQPQHF

j_gene: TRBJ2-5
v_gene: TRBV20-1
d_gene: TRBD2
abundance: -
CDR3nt: TGCAGTGCTAGTCCCCTTGGACTAGCGGGAGGCGATGGGGAGACCCAGTACTTC
CDR3aa: CSASPLGLAGGDGETQYF

j_gene: TRBJ1-2
v_gene: TRBV10-3
d_gene: -
abundance: -
CDR3nt: TGTGCCATCAGTGCCGCCGGGGGGACGACAGACAACTATGGCTACACCTTC
CDR3aa: CAISAAGGTTDNYGYTF

j_gene: TRBJ2-5
v_gene: TRBV2
d_gene: -
abundance: -
CDR3nt: TGTGCCAGCAGTGAAAGGGCGGTGGAGACCCAGTACTTC
CDR3aa: CASSERAVETQYF

j_gene: TRBJ1-6
v_gene: TRBV9
d_gene: -
abundance: few
CDR3nt: TGTGCCAGCAGTTACCGACCGAGCTCCTATAATTCACCCCTCCACTTT
CDR3aa: CASSYRPSSYNSPLHF

j_gene: TRBJ1-2
v_gene: TRBV25-1
d_gene: -
abundance: -
CDR3nt: TGTGCCTCTGGCGGGGAACACCGTGGCTACACCTTC
CDR3aa: CASGGEHRGYTF

j_gene: TRBJ1-2
v_gene: TRBV29-1
d_gene: -
abundance: many
CDR3nt: TGCAGCGTTGACGCGACTAACTATGGCTACACCTTC
CDR3aa: CSVDATNYGYTF

j_gene: TRBJ2-7
v_gene: TRBV19
d_gene: TRBD1
abundance: few
CDR3nt: TGTGCCAGTAGTATAGACCAAGGGACAGCAATCCACTTC
CDR3aa: CASSIDQGTAIHF

j_gene: TRBJ2-5
v_gene: TRBV19
d_gene: TRBD1
abundance: -
CDR3nt: TGTGCCAGTATGGACAGGGAAGAGACCCAGTACTTC
CDR3aa: CASMDREETQYF

j_gene: TRBJ1-1
v_gene: TRBV20-1
d_gene: TRBD1
abundance: few
CDR3nt: TGCAGTGCTAGAGAATGGGACAGCATGAACACTGAAGCTTTCTTT
CDR3aa: CSAREWDSMNTEAFF

j_gene: TRBJ1-6
v_gene: TRBV19
d_gene: TRBD1
abundance: -
CDR3nt: TGTGCCAGTAGCCCTGGAGCAGGGGGTCGTAATTCACCCCTCCACTTT
CDR3aa: CASSPGAGGRNSPLHF

j_gene: TRBJ1-5
v_gene: TRBV24-1
d_gene: TRBD1
abundance: -
CDR3nt: TGTGCCAGCAAACCCGGGACAGGCAATCAGCCCCAGCATTTT
CDR3aa: CASKPGTGNQPQHF

j_gene: TRBJ1-2
v_gene: TRBV9
d_gene: TRBD1
abundance: many
CDR3nt: TGTGCCAGCAGCGCCCGGGACAGCTATGGCTACACCTTC
CDR3aa: CASSARDSYGYTF

j_gene: TRBJ2-5
v_gene: TRBV11-1
d_gene: -
abundance: -
CDR3nt: TGTGCCAGCAGCCAAGAAAGGGGGCTTAGCGGGGAGACCCAGTACTTC
CDR3aa: CASSQERGLSGETQYF

j_gene: TRBJ1-1
v_gene: TRBV20-1
d_gene: -
abundance: -
CDR3nt: TGCAGTGCTAGAGTTCCGAGGGTTACTGAAGCTTTCTTT
CDR3aa: CSARVPRVTEAFF

j_gene: TRBJ2-7
v_gene: TRBV14
d_gene: -
abundance: -
CDR3nt: TGTGCCAGCAGCCAAGGTTCCGGGGCAGGCTACGAGCAGTACTTC
CDR3aa: CASSQGSGAGYEQYF

j_gene: TRBJ2-7
v_gene: TRBV29-1
d_gene: TRBD1
abundance: -
CDR3nt: TGCAGCGCTATGGGACAGGGGGCTGTCGAGCAGTACTTC
CDR3aa: CSAMGQGAVEQYF

j_gene: TRBJ2-7
v_gene: TRBV29-1
d_gene: TRBD1
abundance: -
CDR3nt: TGCAGCTTAGTAGGTCAGGGGGATTCCCAGTACTTC
CDR3aa: CSLVGQGDSQYF

j_gene: TRBJ1-1
v_gene: TRBV15
d_gene: -
abundance: -
CDR3nt: TGTGCCACCAGCAGGGGGGACGGTTGGGACACTGAAGCTTTCTTT
CDR3aa: CATSRGDGWDTEAFF

j_gene: TRBJ1-2
v_gene: TRBV11-2
d_gene: -
abundance: many
CDR3nt: TGTGCCAGCAGCCCAGGGGTTAACTATGGCTACACCTTC
CDR3aa: CASSPGVNYGYTF

j_gene: TRBJ1-5
v_gene: TRBV10-3
d_gene: -
abundance: many
CDR3nt: TGTGCCACCGCTCCGAGTGGGGGTGATCAGCCCCAGCATTTT
CDR3aa: CATAPSGGDQPQHF

j_gene: TRBJ1-1
v_gene: TRBV9
d_gene: TRBD1
abundance: few
CDR3nt: TGTGCCAGCAGTCATGAGACAGGGTGGGGAACTGAAGCTTTCTTT
CDR3aa: CASSHETGWGTEAFF

j_gene: TRBJ2-7
v_gene: TRBV7-9
d_gene: -
abundance: -
CDR3nt: TGTGCCAGCAGCTGGAGGCCCAACGCCTACGAGCAGTACTTC
CDR3aa: CASSWRPNAYEQYF

j_gene: TRBJ2-5
v_gene: TRBV20-1
d_gene: -
abundance: many
CDR3nt: TGCAGTGCTTCGGGACGGCTAGAGACCCAGTACTTC
CDR3aa: CSASGRLETQYF

j_gene: TRBJ1-1
v_gene: TRBV7-8
d_gene: TRBD1
abundance: once
CDR3nt: TGTGCCAGCAGCTTAGACAGGGGGCGGTCCACTGAAGCTTTCTTT
CDR3aa: CASSLDRGRSTEAFF